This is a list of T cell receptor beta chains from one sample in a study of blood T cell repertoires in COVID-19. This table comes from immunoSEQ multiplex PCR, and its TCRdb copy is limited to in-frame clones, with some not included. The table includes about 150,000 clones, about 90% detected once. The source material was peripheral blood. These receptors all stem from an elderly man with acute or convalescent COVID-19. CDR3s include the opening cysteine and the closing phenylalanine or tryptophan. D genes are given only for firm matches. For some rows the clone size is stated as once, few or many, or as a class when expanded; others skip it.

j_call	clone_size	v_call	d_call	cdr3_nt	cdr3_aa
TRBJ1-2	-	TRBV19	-	TGTGCCACTCCGGGGACTGATGGCTACACCTTC	CATPGTDGYTF
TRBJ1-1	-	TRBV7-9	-	TGTGCCAGCAGCTTAGCGGGGGCGGAGAACACTGAAGCTTTCTTT	CASSLAGAENTEAFF
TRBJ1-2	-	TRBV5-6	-	TGTGCCAGCAGCCCCGGGACATACAGCTACACCTTC	CASSPGTYSYTF
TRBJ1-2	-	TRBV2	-	TGTGCCAGCAGTGACGCGGCAGAATATGGCTACACCTTC	CASSDAAEYGYTF
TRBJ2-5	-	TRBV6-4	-	TGTGCCAGCCTAAGACAGCAGGGCGAATGGAAGACCCAGTACTTC	CASLRQQGEWKTQYF
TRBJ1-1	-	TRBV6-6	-	TGTGCCAGCAGCCTCAGGGTATCCGGAGCTGAAGCTTTCTTT	CASSLRVSGAEAFF
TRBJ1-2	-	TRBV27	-	TGTGCCAGCAGTTTACGGGTCAGTCGAACCTATGGCTACACCTTC	CASSLRVSRTYGYTF
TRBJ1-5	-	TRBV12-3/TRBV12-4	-	TGTGCCAGCAGTCAGTCTAGCAATCAGCCCCAGCATTTT	CASSQSSNQPQHF
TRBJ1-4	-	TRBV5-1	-	TGCGCCAGCAGCCTGGGGGCAAGGGAAAAACTGTTTTTT	CASSLGAREKLFF
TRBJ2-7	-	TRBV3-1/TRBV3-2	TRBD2	TGTGCCAGCAGCGCCCCCGGGACTAGATCCTCCGAGCAGTACTTC	CASSAPGTRSSEQYF
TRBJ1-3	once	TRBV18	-	TGTGCCAGCTTGTATTTCTCTGGAAACACCATATATTTT	CASLYFSGNTIYF
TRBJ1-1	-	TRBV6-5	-	TGTGCCAGCAGTTACAGCCGACAGGTAGGGGCTTTCTTT	CASSYSRQVGAFF
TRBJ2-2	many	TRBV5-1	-	TGCGCCAGCAGCTTGACAACGTCCGGGGAGCTGTTTTTT	CASSLTTSGELFF
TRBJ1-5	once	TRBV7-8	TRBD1	TGTGCCAGCAGCGCCGACAGGGATCAGCCCCAGCATTTT	CASSADRDQPQHF
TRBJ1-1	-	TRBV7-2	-	TGTGCCAGCAGCTTAGAGGCGGGCTGGACTGAAGCTTTCTTT	CASSLEAGWTEAFF
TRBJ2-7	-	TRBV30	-	TGTGCCTGGAGTGTACCTGGCAGGCCCTCCTACGAGCAGTACTTC	CAWSVPGRPSYEQYF
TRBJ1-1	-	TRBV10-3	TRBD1	TGTGCCATCAATCAGGGGGGATTAAGCACTGAAGCTTTCTTT	CAINQGGLSTEAFF
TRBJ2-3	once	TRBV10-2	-	TGCGCCAGCAGAACGACTCGGGATACGCAGTATTTT	CASRTTRDTQYF
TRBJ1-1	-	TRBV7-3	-	TGTGCCAGCAGCTTAACTGGCAGTTTAAACACTGAAGCTTTCTTT	CASSLTGSLNTEAFF
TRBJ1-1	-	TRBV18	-	TGTGCCAGCTCAACCGGGGAGGGGAGGAACACTGAAGCTTTCTTT	CASSTGEGRNTEAFF
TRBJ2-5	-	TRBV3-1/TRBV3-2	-	TGTGCCAGCAGCCAACTAGCCGGGGAGACCCAGTACTTC	CASSQLAGETQYF
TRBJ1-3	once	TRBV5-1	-	TGCGCCAGCAGTCAGGGGAGCTCTGGAAACACCATATATTTT	CASSQGSSGNTIYF
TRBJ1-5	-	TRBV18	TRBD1	TGTGCCAGCTCTCCGGGACAGAGACAGCCCCAGCATTTT	CASSPGQRQPQHF
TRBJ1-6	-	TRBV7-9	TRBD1	TGTGCCAGCAGCTTCAGGGACAGGGTAAAGGGTTCACCCCTCCACTTT	CASSFRDRVKGSPLHF
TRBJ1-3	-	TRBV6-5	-	TGTGCCAGCAGCCAGAACTCTGGAAACACCATATATTTT	CASSQNSGNTIYF
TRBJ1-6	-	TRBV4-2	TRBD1	TGTGCCAGCAGCCAAGGACAGGGGGCTTCACCCCTCCACTTT	CASSQGQGASPLHF
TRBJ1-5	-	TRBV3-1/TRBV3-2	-	TGTGCCAGCAGCCTCAAAAATCAGCCCCAGCATTTT	CASSLKNQPQHF
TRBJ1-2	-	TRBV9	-	TGTGCCAGCAGCGTAGACTTCGGCGAGGACTATGGCTACACCTTC	CASSVDFGEDYGYTF
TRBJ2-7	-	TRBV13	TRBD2	TGTGCCAGCAGCTTTGGGTTAGCGGGAGTACGCGAGCAGTACTTC	CASSFGLAGVREQYF
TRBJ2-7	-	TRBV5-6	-	TGTGCCAGCAGCTATGGCCTGCCCCACGAGCAGTACTTC	CASSYGLPHEQYF
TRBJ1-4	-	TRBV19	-	TGTGCCAGTAGTATCGACAGGTCTACTAATGAAAAACTGTTTTTT	CASSIDRSTNEKLFF
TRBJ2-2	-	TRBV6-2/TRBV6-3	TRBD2	TGTGCCAGCAGCTCCGGACTAGCGGGACCAATTAAAGACACCGGGGAGCTGTTTTTT	CASSSGLAGPIKDTGELFF
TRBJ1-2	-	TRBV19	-	TGTGCCAGTAGTTCAGGGGTCGGCTATGGCTACACCTTC	CASSSGVGYGYTF
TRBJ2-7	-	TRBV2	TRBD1	TGTGCCAGCCGAGACAGGGGAGGAACCTACGAGCAGTACTTC	CASRDRGGTYEQYF
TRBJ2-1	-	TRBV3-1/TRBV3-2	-	TGTGCCAGCAGCACCGGGACTCTGTCCTACAATGAGCAGTTCTTC	CASSTGTLSYNEQFF
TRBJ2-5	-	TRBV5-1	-	TGCGCCAGCAGCTTGTCCGGGCAAGAGACCCAGTACTTC	CASSLSGQETQYF